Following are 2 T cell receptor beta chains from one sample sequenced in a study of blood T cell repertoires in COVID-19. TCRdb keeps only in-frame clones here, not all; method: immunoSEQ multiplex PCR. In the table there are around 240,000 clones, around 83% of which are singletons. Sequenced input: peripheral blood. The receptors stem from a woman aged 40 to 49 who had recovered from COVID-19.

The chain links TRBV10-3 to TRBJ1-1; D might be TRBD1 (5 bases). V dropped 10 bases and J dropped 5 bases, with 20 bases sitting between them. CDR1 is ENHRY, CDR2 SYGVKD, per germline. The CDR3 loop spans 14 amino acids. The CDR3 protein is CATGKTGSGTEAFF. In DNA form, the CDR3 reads TGTGCCACCGGAAAAACAGGTAGTGGAACTGAAGCTTTCTTT.

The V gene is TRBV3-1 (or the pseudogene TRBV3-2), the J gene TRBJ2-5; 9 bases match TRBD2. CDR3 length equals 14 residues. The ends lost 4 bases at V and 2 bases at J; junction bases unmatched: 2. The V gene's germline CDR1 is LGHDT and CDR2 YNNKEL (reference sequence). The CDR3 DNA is TGTGCCAGCAGCCGTCTAGCGGGACAAGAGACCCAGTACTTC. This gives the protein CASSRLAGQETQYF.